This note documents a single T cell receptor beta chain sequence. Its antigen is currently unknown. The protocol was immunoSEQ multiplex PCR, while the TCRdb copy is restricted to in-frame clones and leaves out a portion. The sample holds a few thousand clones; around 71% are singletons and the top ten take approximately 8%. The sample belongs to a study of T cells after posttransplantation cyclophosphamide. General study results and limits: Skin or GI-infiltrating T cells shared few TRB sequences with blood. Later blood repertoires were often dominated by clones from the donor CD8+ memory compartment. After PTCy, TRB diversity resembled that of CNI/methotrexate controls.

Treatment was busulfan-fludarabine conditioning, a marrow graft, and cyclophosphamide on days +3 and +4. The CDR3 sequence is 17 residues long. CDR1 is SEHNR, CDR2 FQNEAQ, per germline (reference sequence). The ends were cut back, 1 base at V and 1 base at J, with 14 bases in the middle. The rearrangement uses TRBV7-9 and TRBJ2-1; maybe TRBD2 (6 bases). Here the sequenced sample was PBMCs, taken nearly 35 days after a stem cell transplant with posttransplant cyclophosphamide. The clonotype comes from a male patient aged 45-59 years who received an allogeneic stem cell transplant from a related donor and was CMV-positive. Some T cells may possibly be graft donor cells. The CDR3 here is CASSLDFGGGSYNEQFF. The CDR3 bases are TGTGCCAGCAGCTTAGATTTCGGGGGTGGATCCTACAATGAGCAGTTCTTC.